This T cell receptor beta chain was identified during a study of T cells after yellow fever vaccination (dated by TCRdb to about 2019). At the level of the whole study: The SMART-Seq v4 Ultra Low Input RNA kit was used to prepare libraries from fractions with low cell numbers. To follow T-cell clones before and after both primary and booster YFV17D yellow fever vaccination, bulk TCR alpha and beta repertoires underwent longitudinal sequencing. Blood was collected at multiple timepoints before and after primary and secondary immunization, and bulk PBMC replicates and cell subsets were isolated. Two healthy male donors, one aged 18 to 30 and one aged 30 to 39 years, were included in the cohort.

Results and caveats for the whole study, not just this receptor: A small fraction of clonotypes appeared in both the CD4 and CD8 compartments, likely as a result of convergent recombination. Computational filtering was needed because FACS-sorted repertoires could contain abundant contaminating clonotypes from the bulk population. Compared with the primary T-cell response, the secondary T-cell response was weaker but faster, peaking on day 5 rather than day 15. Because the study included only a couple of donors, the extent to which the findings can be generalized is limited. After the booster, most of the clones that had expanded following primary vaccination were detected again (approximately 96% of CD4 and roughly 90% of CD8), which suggests that memory was broadly maintained.

Turning to this clonotype: The antigen it binds to is not known. Base qualities were left out, and no much larger clone turns up one base away.

Synthesis of TCR cDNA relied on 5'RACE template switching, a step that introduced a universal primer site along with unique molecular identifiers. Priming for cDNA synthesis came from both the TCR alpha and TCR beta constant segments. Library amplification involved two PCR steps, and the second step added sample barcodes and sequencing adapters. Libraries were sequenced on Illumina HiSeq 2500 (2x100 bp) or NovaSeq (2x150 bp). In the original analysis: Demultiplexing of reads and collapsing into UMI consensus sequences were performed with MIGEC, and V(D)J alignment was carried out with MiXCR. Vaccine-responding clonotypes were identified with edgeR using replicate PBMC samples, with FDR below 0.01 and a log2 fold change above 5 up to day 15 being required. Each bulk clonotype received a CD4 or CD8 identity based on whether the sequenced CD4 or CD8 repertoire contained that clonotype at higher abundance. TCRdb ran its own pipeline on the public reads, namely fastp trimming at Q25 and MiXCR clone calling, and kept in-frame beta chains. Under each unique CDR3 protein, matching rows form one entry showing the most common genes and DNA. It is TCRdb's table, rather than the study itself, that gives the V and J calls and clone size. The sample table holds roughly 330,000 distinct CDR3 sequences, of which around 7% were seen once. 15% to 20% of the sample belongs to the ten largest clones.

Taken with the paper, the label for treatment or condition translates to: live attenuated yellow fever vaccine strain. At each blood-draw timepoint, two biological replicates of bulk PBMCs were collected. A standard Ficoll-Paque protocol was used to isolate PBMCs from peripheral blood. TriZol was used to extract RNA from bulk PBMCs, CD4 and CD8 fractions, and dextramer-positive and dextramer-negative fractions. This TCR was sampled from a man aged 18 to 35 who received the YFV17D yellow fever vaccine. The sequencing used PBMCs, collected around 45 days after the first yellow fever vaccination.

The nucleotides are TGTGCCAGCGGGGGGCGCGGGAACACCGGGGAGCTGTTTTTT. Its product reads: CASGGRGNTGELFF. The rearrangement combines TRBV2 with TRBJ2-2; the D gene cannot be resolved beyond TRBD1 or TRBD2, each matching 6 bases. CDR1 and CDR2 are drawn from the germline V gene: SNHLY, FYNNEI. The CDR3 holds 14 amino acids from the cysteine to the phenylalanine. Kept here is only the CDR3 DNA, which spans 42 bases and is read in frame from base 1. V and J lose 8 bases and 1 base, and a span of 11 bases separates them.